This T cell receptor beta chain emerged from a study of cytomegalovirus exposure and HLA in healthy donors. Findings and caveats of the study: Later analysis revealed greater clonal expansion in HLA-associated TCR beta chains than in equally common others. Most CMV-associated TCR beta chains were later found to appear HLA-restricted.

Whereas donors were nominally healthy upon sampling, unrecorded immune exposures were probable. The V end lost 0 bases, the J end lost 4 bases, and 10 bases lay between the germline ends. Germline V gene data show CDR1 as ENHRY and CDR2 as SYGVKD. The CDR3 length is 15 residues. Primers: 60 Vbeta forward and 13 Jbeta reverse. Assay: immunoSEQ multiplex PCR; the TCRdb copy retains only in-frame clones and omits some. The data show some 200,000 clones, 79% seen once. This clone has just a few counts. Its antigen is undetermined. The TCR sequence derives from a girl between 10 and 17 years old in good health and CMV-seropositive. Sequenced input: PBMCs. The rearrangement joins TRBV10-3 to TRBJ1-5; no clear D. This CDR3 reads CAISESSGRNQPQHF. The CDR3 region has the DNA TGTGCCATCAGTGAGTCATCCGGGAGAAATCAGCCCCAGCATTTT.